This TCR beta chain was sequenced during a study of blood T cell repertoires in COVID-19 (TCRdb year 2020). About the full investigation: Samples from collaborators originated in the United States, Italy and Spain and spanned both the acute and convalescent phases of COVID-19. The prospective study material was composed of cDNA or gDNA derived from T cells, B-cell-depleted T cells, or PBMCs. The dataset comprised deeply sampled blood TCRbeta repertoires from subjects exposed to, actively infected with, or recovered from COVID-19. The repertoires were released in a freely available public database meant as a resource for research on the immune response to SARS-CoV-2. Samples were obtained from the ongoing ImmuneRACE study (first 160 participants) and from over 1,000 subjects provided by 6 global collaborators. The sample metadata nearly always contained a de-identified subject ID, COVID-19 status, age in years and sex. HLA class I and class II types, where available, came from metadata supplied by the sample provider rather than from assay-based typing.

The immunoSEQ Assay, a bias-controlled multiplex PCR, was used to amplify TCRbeta CDR3 regions from genomic DNA. The paper's processing steps were these. The number of nucleated cells in each sample was estimated from the amplification of reference gene primers within the assay. Sequence reads were collapsed and filtered to measure the absolute abundance of every unique TCRbeta CDR3 rearrangement. Productive Simpson clonality was computed per sample as the square root of Simpson's diversity index over productive rearrangements. This is the immuneACCESS table as TCRdb keeps it, with only in-frame sequences that have V and J called. A part of the clones is gone; compared with another copy, unresolved V genes explain less than half, and the rest is unexplained. That table gives V, J and clone size, and the DNA gave D and trimming. The sample table contains hundreds of thousands of clones; only one count was recorded for over 65% of them. Clones ranked in the top ten supply 2.5% to 4% of the sample.

The paper's findings and limits, for the study overall: How much clinical and demographic metadata was included differed by source and by participant, and the metadata was provided uncurated.

Whole blood was collected in K2EDTA tubes by collaborating institutions according to the institutions' own protocols. Collaborator samples were shipped for TCRbeta analysis as frozen whole blood, isolated PBMCs, or DNA extracted from either sample type. Worth noting for this clone: Its antigen is still unknown. No much larger clone exists at a distance of one base, and base qualities are not known.

Via the germline V gene, CDR1 is SGHTA and CDR2 FQGNSA. V is reduced by 4 bases and J by 2 bases, leaving a spacing of 11 bases between them. Taken from cysteine to phenylalanine, the CDR3 has 15 residues. Only the CDR3 DNA is retained, 45 bases long and in frame from the first base. Sequencing was carried out using peripheral blood. The receptor comes from a woman at least 80 years old with acute or convalescent COVID-19. The sequence joins TRBV7-2 to TRBJ2-2; TRBD2 is perhaps the D gene, given 5 matching bases. The DNA sequence follows: TGTGCCAGCAGCTGGAGGAGACTTAACACCGGGGAGCTGTTTTTT. This translates into CASSWRRLNTGELFF. Reference TRBV7-2 and TRBJ2-2 proteins supply the regions before and after the CDR3; the full variable domain is: GAGVSQSPSNKVTEKGKDVELRCDPISGHTALYWYRQSLGQGLEFLIYFQGNSAPDKSGLPSDRFSAERTGGSVSTLTIQRTQQEDSAVYLCASSWRRLNTGELFFGEGSRLTVL.